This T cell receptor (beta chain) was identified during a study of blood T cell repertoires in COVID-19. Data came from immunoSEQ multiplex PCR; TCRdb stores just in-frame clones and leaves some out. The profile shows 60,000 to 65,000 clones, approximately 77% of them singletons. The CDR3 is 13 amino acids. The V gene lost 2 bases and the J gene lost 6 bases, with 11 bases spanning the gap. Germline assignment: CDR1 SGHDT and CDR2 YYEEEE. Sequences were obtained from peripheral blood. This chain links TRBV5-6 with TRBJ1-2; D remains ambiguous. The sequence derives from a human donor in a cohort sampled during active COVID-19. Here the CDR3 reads CASSLRGPNGYTF. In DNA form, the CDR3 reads TGTGCCAGCAGCTTAAGAGGTCCCAATGGCTACACCTTC.